Following are 26 T cell receptor beta chains from one sample sequenced in a study of shared clonotypes between healthy human individuals. TCRdb's table, derived via immunoSEQ multiplex PCR, lists solely in-frame clones and lacks some. The sample holds under 2,500,000 clones; almost 96% are singletons and the top ten take around 0.13%. Sequenced: naive CD4+ T cells sorted from blood. The subset denotes: CD45RA+ positively selected. The source of these receptors is a man aged 18 to 30 in good health.

The chain uses TRBV4-1 and TRBJ1-3; no clear D. The ends were cut back, 0 bases at V and 0 bases at J, with 12 bases in the middle. Germline CDR1 and CDR2: MGHRA and YSYEKL. The CDR3 consists of 17 residues. The CDR3, as DNA: TGCGCCAGCAGCCAAGAAGCCGGACTGAGCTCTGGAAACACCATATATTTT. Translation gives CASSQEAGLSSGNTIYF.

The chain recombines TRBV5-1 with TRBJ2-7; D remains unclear. Per the germline V gene, CDR1 is SGHRS and CDR2 is YFSETQ. The CDR3 extends over 15 amino acids. V dropped 0 bases and J dropped 0 bases, with 10 bases sitting between them. CDR3 coding DNA: TGCGCCAGCAGCTTGGAGGCTCACAGCTCCTACGAGCAGTACTTC. It encodes CASSLEAHSSYEQYF. Together with reference TRBV5-1 and TRBJ2-7, the CDR3 gives the full variable domain: KAGVTQTPRYLIKTRGQQVTLSCSPISGHRSVSWYQQTPGQGLQFLFEYFSETQRNKGNFPGRFSGRQFSNSRSEMNVSTLELGDSALYLCASSLEAHSSYEQYFGPGTRLTVT.

This chain joins TRBV19 and TRBJ1-2; D is uncertain. Trimming removed 10 bases from V and 5 bases from J, with 11 bases in between. The V gene's germline CDR1 is LNHDA and CDR2 SQIVND (reference sequence). The CDR3 is made up of 11 amino acids. CDR3 region: CAIEGGYGYTF. The CDR3 coding sequence is TGTGCCATCGAGGGAGGGTATGGCTACACCTTC.

The chain uses TRBV10-3 and TRBJ2-7; D could derive from TRBD1 or TRBD2 (6 bases each). This CDR3 comprises 19 residues. Trimming took off 2 bases at V and 0 bases at J, with 23 bases between the two ends. Looked up from germline, CDR1 is ENHRY and CDR2 is SYGVKD. The CDR3 DNA follows: TGTGCCATCAGTGAGCCCCCGGGGCGGGACACCGGCCGCTCCTACGAGCAGTACTTC. It is translated as CAISEPPGRDTGRSYEQYF.

This sequence joins TRBV2 and TRBJ2-5, with D perhaps TRBD2 (5 bases). Trimming pared 2 bases from V and 10 bases from J, leaving 14 bases between. This CDR3 has 13 residues. Germline-derived CDR1 and CDR2 are SNHLY and FYNNEI. For the CDR3, the DNA is TGTGCCAGCAGTGAACCTGGCGGGTTTGACCAGTACTTC. Translating it yields CASSEPGGFDQYF.

The genes are TRBV2 and TRBJ2-6, with D hard to call. CDR3 length equals 16 residues. V lost 3 bases, J lost 4 bases, and 13 bases lay in between. CDR1 and CDR2 (germline): SNHLY, FYNNEI. Here the CDR3 DNA reads TGTGCCAGCAGTGAGGCCATGGGCAGGGGGGCCAACGTCCTGACTTTC. This codes for CASSEAMGRGANVLTF.

The V call is TRBV7-2, the J call TRBJ2-1; TRBD1 agrees at 9 bases. Trimming removed 1 base from V and 6 bases from J; junction bases left unmatched: 4. This CDR3 region has 15 residues. CDR1 is SGHTA, CDR2 FQGNSA, per germline. CDR3 nucleotides: TGTGCCAGCAGCTTAGACAGGGGGCTTAGCAATGAGCAGTTCTTC. It translates to CASSLDRGLSNEQFF.

This rearrangement joins TRBV11-2 to TRBJ2-1; no reliable D call. V was clipped by 2 bases and J by 7 bases, with 9 bases between them. Per germline, CDR1 SGHAT and CDR2 FQNNGV. This CDR3 is built from 13 residues. CDR3 region: CASSLLRGNEQFF. The CDR3 DNA is TGTGCCAGCAGCTTACTAAGAGGAAATGAGCAGTTCTTC.

A word on this clone: A junction end diverges from the germline sequence, so it may reflect a read error. The chain uses TRBV7-7 and TRBJ2-2; D remains ambiguous. The CDR3 has 15 residues. The germline V gene encodes CDR1 SSHAT and CDR2 FNYEAQ (reference sequence). CDR3 nucleotides: TGTGCTAGCAGCTCAGATCCGGGGAACACCGGGGAGCTGTTTTTT. It is translated as CASSSDPGNTGELFF.

The V call is TRBV19, the J call TRBJ1-4; D is possibly TRBD1 (5 bases). This CDR3 contains 17 residues. The germline gives CDR1 LNHDA, CDR2 SQIVND (reference sequence). V lost 1 base to trimming and J lost 7 bases, with 19 bases between them. The CDR3 nucleotides read TGTGCCAGTAGTATAGCGAAGGTGGCCAGGGCCGGTGAAAAACTGTTTTTT. Residues: CASSIAKVARAGEKLFF. Complete variable domain (other parts from reference TRBV19 and TRBJ1-4): DGGITQSPKYLFRKEGQNVTLSCEQNLNHDAMYWYRQDPGQGLRLIYYSQIVNDFQKGDIAEGYSVSREKKESFPLTVTSAQKNPTAFYLCASSIAKVARAGEKLFFGSGTQLSVL.

A remark on this clone: The same CDR3 arises from other DNA sequences in this sample as well. The chain employs TRBV28 and TRBJ1-2, with no clear D. Trimming took off 2 bases at V and 4 bases at J, with 5 bases between the two ends. The CDR3 spans 12 residues. Germline V gene sequence: CDR1 MDHEN, CDR2 SYDVKM. The CDR3, as DNA: TGTGCCAGCAGTTTAATTACCTATGGCTACACCTTC. Its protein is CASSLITYGYTF.

The count of this clone is one. The chain links TRBV5-4 to TRBJ2-5; possible D gene TRBD2, 6 bases. Germline CDR1 and CDR2: SGHNT and YYREEE (reference sequence). V was pared by 5 bases and J by 5 bases, with 16 bases between. The CDR3 extends over 14 amino acids. This CDR3 reads CASRYMGREETQYF. The CDR3 nucleotides read TGTGCCAGCAGATACATGGGCCGGGAGGAGACCCAGTACTTC.

The chain employs TRBV18 and TRBJ2-1; possible D gene TRBD2, 5 bases. In germline, CDR1 is KGHSH, CDR2 LQKENI. CDR3 size: 13 residues. V lost 3 bases, J lost 5 bases, and 8 bases lay in between. As DNA, the CDR3 is TGTGCCAGCTCACCGAGGGCTGACAATGAGCAGTTCTTC. Its protein product is CASSPRADNEQFF.

The V gene is TRBV4-2, the J gene TRBJ2-2; TRBD2 agrees at 8 bases. Germline CDR1 reads LGHNA; CDR2 reads YNFKEQ. This CDR3 has 17 amino acids. V dropped 0 bases and J dropped 7; count of bases not matched to a gene: 10. CDR3 sequence reads: CASSQDFGRGAVGELFF. CDR3 nucleotide sequence: TGTGCCAGCAGCCAAGATTTTGGGCGGGGGGCCGTCGGGGAGCTGTTTTTT.

This chain links TRBV20-1 with TRBJ2-3; D is unresolved. The CDR3 contains 11 residues. Germline values: CDR1 DFQATT, CDR2 SNEGSKA (reference sequence). CDR3 protein: CSAPAKDTQYF. The CDR3 bases are TGCAGCGCCCCCGCGAAGGATACGCAGTATTTT.

The chain is built from TRBV6-1 and TRBJ1-2, with 11 bases that match TRBD1. The V gene's germline CDR1 is MNHNS and CDR2 SASEGT. With 0 bases clipped from V and 4 bases from J, the junction kept 4 bases outside the gene matches. The CDR3 is 16 residues long. The CDR3 sequence is CASSEAGQGVIYGYTF. CDR3 nucleotides: TGTGCCAGCAGTGAAGCGGGACAGGGGGTTATCTATGGCTACACCTTC.

This chain links TRBV27 with TRBJ2-3, with D unclear. V shed 4 bases and J shed 4 bases, with 15 bases lying between them. This CDR3 is 15 amino acids long. The V gene's germline CDR1 is MNHEY and CDR2 SMNVEV (reference sequence). The CDR3 here is CASSSILAMADTQYF. In DNA form, the CDR3 reads TGTGCCAGCAGTTCAATTCTTGCGATGGCAGATACGCAGTATTTT.

The V and J genes are TRBV6-1 and TRBJ2-5; D is ambiguous. This CDR3 spans 12 amino acids. Germline V gives CDR1 MNHNS, CDR2 SASEGT. The ends were cut back, 0 bases at V and 6 bases at J, with 5 bases in the middle. The CDR3 nucleotides read TGTGCCAGCAGTGAAGCCGTAAAGACCCAGTACTTC. As protein: CASSEAVKTQYF.

The gene calls are TRBV7-2 and TRBJ2-3; no reliable D call. Germline assignment: CDR1 SGHTA and CDR2 FQGNSA. This CDR3 region has 13 residues. V lost 4 bases and J lost 2, with 7 bases in between. CDR3 residues: CASSSLPTDTQYF. The CDR3 DNA sequence: TGTGCCAGCAGCTCTCTACCCACAGATACGCAGTATTTT.

The CDR3 coding sequence is TGTGCCAGCAGCTTAGTGAAAAACAGGGGGACGCAGTATTTT. It codes for CASSLVKNRGTQYF. The rearrangement links TRBV11-2 to TRBJ2-3; 8 nucleotides align to TRBD1. Trimming took 1 base from V and 9 from J; bases not matched to a gene: 6. The CDR3 length is 14 residues. Germline values: CDR1 SGHAT, CDR2 FQNNGV.

A word on this clone: The sample carries other DNA sequences with the same CDR3. The chain joins TRBV19 to TRBJ2-7, with 7 positions matching TRBD1. V gave up 4 bases and J gave up 1 base; unmatched junction bases: 1. This CDR3 spans 13 amino acids. Germline CDR1 is LNHDA and CDR2 is SQIVND (reference sequence). CDR3 loop: CASSRQGSYEQYF. The CDR3 coding sequence is TGTGCCAGTAGTAGACAGGGATCCTACGAGCAGTACTTC. Supplemented by reference TRBV19 and TRBJ2-7, the full variable domain reads DGGITQSPKYLFRKEGQNVTLSCEQNLNHDAMYWYRQDPGQGLRLIYYSQIVNDFQKGDIAEGYSVSREKKESFPLTVTSAQKNPTAFYLCASSRQGSYEQYFGPGTRLTVT.

The CDR3 region has the DNA TGCGCCAGCAGTGAACAGGAGTTCACTGAAGCTTTCTTT. Protein sequence: CASSEQEFTEAFF. The chain carries TRBV5-1 and TRBJ1-1, with D possibly being TRBD1 (5 bases). Germline V gives CDR1 SGHRS, CDR2 YFSETQ. The CDR3 is made up of 13 amino acids. The V end lost 5 bases, the J end lost 4 bases, and 12 bases lay between the germline ends.

The chain has TRBV30 and TRBJ1-1; D call uncertain. V gave up 3 bases and J gave up 4 bases, with 9 bases separating them. The CDR3 runs 12 residues. The germline CDR1 and CDR2 sequences are GTSNPN and SVGIG (reference sequence). The CDR3 loop is CAWSHRSTEAFF. The CDR3 DNA sequence: TGTGCCTGGAGCCACAGAAGCACTGAAGCTTTCTTT. The complete variable domain, with remaining parts taken from reference TRBV30 and TRBJ1-1, reads SQTIHQWPATLVQPVGSPLSLECTVEGTSNPNLYWYRQAAGRGLQLLFYSVGIGQISSEVPQNLSASRPQDRQFILSSKKLLLSDSGFYLCAWSHRSTEAFFGQGTRLTVV.

The rearrangement uses TRBV5-1 and TRBJ2-5, with TRBD2 matching over 8 bases. Per germline, CDR1 SGHRS and CDR2 YFSETQ. The CDR3 is 16 amino acids. J was trimmed by 5 bases and V by 4 bases; bases with no gene match: 13. The CDR3 nucleotides read TGCGCCAGCAGCCAAGAAAGAGCGGGAGACGGTGAGACCCAGTACTTC. Protein product: CASSQERAGDGETQYF.

The V call is TRBV30, the J call TRBJ1-1, with D tentatively TRBD1 (6 bases). CDR3 size: 13 residues. V was clipped by 4 bases and J by 1 base, with 10 bases between them. CDR1 and CDR2 (germline): GTSNPN, SVGIG (reference sequence). CDR3 residues: CAWKKQGNTEAFF. The CDR3 bases are TGTGCCTGGAAAAAACAGGGGAACACTGAAGCTTTCTTT.

V gene TRBV5-4 combines with J gene TRBJ2-5; the D call may be TRBD1 or TRBD2 (5 bases each). The CDR3 spans 15 residues. The V end lost 2 bases, the J end lost 5 bases, and 16 bases lay between the germline ends. Germline V gene sequence: CDR1 SGHNT, CDR2 YYREEE (reference sequence). The CDR3 is CASSFRQGVSETQYF. The CDR3 coding sequence is TGTGCCAGCAGCTTTCGGCAGGGAGTTTCGGAGACCCAGTACTTC.